This T cell receptor (beta chain) was sequenced in a study of blood T cell repertoires in COVID-19. On the study more broadly: Material from acute and convalescent COVID-19 was sourced from the United States, Italy and Spain. PBMCs, B-cell-depleted T cells, or T cells were the source of the cDNA or gDNA that made up the material.

Germline V gene data show CDR1 as SGDLS and CDR2 as YYNGEE. The ends were cut back, 4 bases at V and 2 bases at J, with 12 bases in the middle. This CDR3 is 15 amino acids long. The authors' processing: The authors estimated nucleated cell counts from reference gene primer amplification. The repertoire was sequenced with immunoSEQ multiplex PCR; TCRdb's copy has only in-frame clones and lacks some. That table is the source of V, J and clone size, and D and trimming were worked out from the DNA. The data contain approximately 310,000 clones, around 87% of them seen just once; the ten biggest clones take up 1%.

The sequence derives from a man aged 45 to 65 with active or convalescent COVID-19. This sequence joins TRBV9 and TRBJ1-4; the D gene is possibly TRBD1 (5 bases). Sequencing was performed on peripheral blood. The CDR3 DNA follows: TGTGCCAGCAGCCCCCGGGGGAGGACTAATGAAAAACTGTTTTTT. This translates into CASSPRGRTNEKLFF.